The source of this T cell receptor (beta chain) is a study of blood T cell repertoires in COVID-19. In the study overall: COVID-19 samples collected from the United States, Italy and Spain covered acute and convalescent phases. From T cells, B-cell-depleted T cells, or PBMCs came the material, which was cDNA or gDNA.

As handled by the study authors: Amplification from reference gene primers served as the basis for estimated nucleated cell counts. Method: immunoSEQ multiplex PCR; TCRdb's copy keeps in-frame clones and lacks some. The DNA gave D and trimming, while V, J and clone size come from that table. The sample holds about 55,000 clones, about nine tenths seen once. Germline-derived CDR1 and CDR2 are SGHRS and YFSETQ. V lost 4 bases, J lost 0 bases, and 13 bases lay in between. The CDR3 runs to 15 residues. One Seattle source followed patients from active infection through their disease course. The rearrangement uses TRBV5-1 and TRBJ2-5; D may be TRBD2 (5 bases). The sequenced material came from peripheral blood. The sequence came from a man aged 35 to 55 with COVID-19, enrolled during active disease. CDR3 nucleotide sequence: TGCGCCAGCAGCCACGGCGGGCAGCACCAAGAGACCCAGTACTTC. Its protein product is CASSHGGQHQETQYF.